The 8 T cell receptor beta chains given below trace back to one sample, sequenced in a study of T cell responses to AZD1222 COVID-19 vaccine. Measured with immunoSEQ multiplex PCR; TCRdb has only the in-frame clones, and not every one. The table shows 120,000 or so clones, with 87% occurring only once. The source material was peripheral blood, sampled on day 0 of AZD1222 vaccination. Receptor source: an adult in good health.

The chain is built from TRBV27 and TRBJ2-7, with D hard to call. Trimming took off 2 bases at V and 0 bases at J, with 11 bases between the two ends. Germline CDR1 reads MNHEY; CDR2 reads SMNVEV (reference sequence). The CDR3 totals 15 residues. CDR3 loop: CASSLRPQSSYEQYF. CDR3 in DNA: TGTGCCAGCAGTTTAAGGCCACAAAGCTCCTACGAGCAGTACTTC.

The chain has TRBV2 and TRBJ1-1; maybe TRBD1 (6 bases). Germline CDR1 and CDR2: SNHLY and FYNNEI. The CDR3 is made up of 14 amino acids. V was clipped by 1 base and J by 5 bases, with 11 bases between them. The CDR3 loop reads CASSEVKGGTEAFF. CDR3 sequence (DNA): TGTGCCAGCAGTGAAGTTAAGGGGGGGACTGAAGCTTTCTTT. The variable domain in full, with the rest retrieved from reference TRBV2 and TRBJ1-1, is EPEVTQTPSHQVTQMGQEVILRCVPISNHLYFYWYRQILGQKVEFLVSFYNNEISEKSEIFDDQFSVERPDGSNFTLKIRSTKLEDSAMYFCASSEVKGGTEAFFGQGTRLTVV.

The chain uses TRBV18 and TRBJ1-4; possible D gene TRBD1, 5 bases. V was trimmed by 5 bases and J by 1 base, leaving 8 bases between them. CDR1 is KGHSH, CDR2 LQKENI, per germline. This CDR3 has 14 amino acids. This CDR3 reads CASSARVTNEKLFF. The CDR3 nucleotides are TGTGCCAGCTCAGCCAGGGTAACTAATGAAAAACTGTTTTTT.

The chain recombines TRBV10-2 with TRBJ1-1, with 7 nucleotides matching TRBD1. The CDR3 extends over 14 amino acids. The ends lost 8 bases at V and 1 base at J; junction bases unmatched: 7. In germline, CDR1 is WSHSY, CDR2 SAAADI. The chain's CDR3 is CASGTGARNTEAFF. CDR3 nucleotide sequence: TGCGCCAGCGGAACAGGGGCGCGGAACACTGAAGCTTTCTTT.

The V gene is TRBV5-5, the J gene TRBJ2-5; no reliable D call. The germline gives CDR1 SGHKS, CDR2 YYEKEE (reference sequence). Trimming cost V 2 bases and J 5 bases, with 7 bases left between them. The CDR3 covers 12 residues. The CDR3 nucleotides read TGTGCCAGCAGCTTCAACGGGGAGACCCAGTACTTC. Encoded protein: CASSFNGETQYF.

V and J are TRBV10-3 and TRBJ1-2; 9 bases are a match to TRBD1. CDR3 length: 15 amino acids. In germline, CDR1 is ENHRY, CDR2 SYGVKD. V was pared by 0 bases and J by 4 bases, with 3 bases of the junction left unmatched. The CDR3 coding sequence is TGTGCCATCAGTGAGTCGGTGACAGGGGGCTATGGCTACACCTTC. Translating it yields CAISESVTGGYGYTF.

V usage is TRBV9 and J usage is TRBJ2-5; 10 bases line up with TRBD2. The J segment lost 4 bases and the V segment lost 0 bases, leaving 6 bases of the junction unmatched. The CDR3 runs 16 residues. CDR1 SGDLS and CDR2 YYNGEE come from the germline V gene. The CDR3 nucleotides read TGTGCCAGCAGCGTAGAAGCGGGAGGGGGGCGAGAGACCCAGTACTTC. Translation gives CASSVEAGGGRETQYF.

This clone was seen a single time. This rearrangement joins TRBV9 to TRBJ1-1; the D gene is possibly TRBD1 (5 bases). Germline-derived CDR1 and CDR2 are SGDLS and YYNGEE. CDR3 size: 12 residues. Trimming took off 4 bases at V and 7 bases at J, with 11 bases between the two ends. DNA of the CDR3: TGTGCCAGCAGCAGGGACCCCCGTGAAGCTTTCTTT. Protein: CASSRDPREAFF. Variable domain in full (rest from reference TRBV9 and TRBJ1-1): DSGVTQTPKHLITATGQRVTLRCSPRSGDLSVYWYQQSLDQGLQFLIQYYNGEERAKGNILERFSAQQFPDLHSELNLSSLELGDSALYFCASSRDPREAFFGQGTRLTVV.